This is a list of T cell receptor beta chains from one sample in a study of blood T cell repertoires in COVID-19. Assay: immunoSEQ multiplex PCR; the TCRdb copy retains only in-frame clones and omits some. The sample shows roughly 55,000 clones, over 75% of them seen only once. Source material: peripheral blood. These receptors were taken from a human donor with active COVID-19. The donor label of this sample is uncertain. CDR3s include the opening cysteine and the closing phenylalanine or tryptophan. D genes are given only for firm matches. Some rows mark clone size as missing; the rest say once, few, many or name a class of expanded clone.

clone size: once; J gene: TRBJ1-4; D gene: TRBD1; V gene: TRBV29-1; CDR3 protein: CSVEPPGQLSEKLFF; CDR3 DNA: TGCAGCGTGGAGCCTCCGGGACAGCTTAGTGAAAAACTGTTTTTT
clone size: .; J gene: TRBJ1-1; D gene: TRBD1; V gene: TRBV6-2/TRBV6-3; CDR3 protein: CASSTGTGGNGEAFF; CDR3 DNA: TGTGCCAGCAGTACCGGGACAGGGGGCAATGGTGAAGCTTTCTTT
clone size: .; J gene: TRBJ1-2; D gene: .; V gene: TRBV2; CDR3 protein: CASSESGSYGYTF; CDR3 DNA: TGTGCCAGCAGTGAATCTGGTAGCTATGGCTACACCTTC
clone size: few; J gene: TRBJ2-5; D gene: .; V gene: TRBV3-1/TRBV3-2; CDR3 protein: CASSQEFQQRAQYF; CDR3 DNA: TGTGCCAGCAGCCAAGAGTTTCAGCAGAGGGCCCAGTACTTC
clone size: .; J gene: TRBJ2-1; D gene: .; V gene: TRBV7-9; CDR3 protein: CASSLGGGGSYNEQFF; CDR3 DNA: TGTGCCAGCAGCTTAGGAGGGGGGGGCTCCTACAATGAGCAGTTCTTC
clone size: .; J gene: TRBJ2-7; D gene: TRBD2; V gene: TRBV30; CDR3 protein: CAWSLPGVAGDEQYF; CDR3 DNA: TGTGCCTGGAGTCTACCGGGGGTAGCGGGAGACGAGCAGTACTTC
clone size: .; J gene: TRBJ1-6; D gene: TRBD1; V gene: TRBV9; CDR3 protein: CASSERPSSGTGFNSPLHF; CDR3 DNA: TGTGCCAGCAGCGAGAGGCCCTCATCCGGGACAGGATTTAATTCACCCCTCCACTTT
clone size: .; J gene: TRBJ2-1; D gene: .; V gene: TRBV30; CDR3 protein: CAWETGLHRGEQFF; CDR3 DNA: TGTGCCTGGGAAACCGGGCTCCACCGGGGTGAGCAGTTCTTC
clone size: .; J gene: TRBJ2-1; D gene: TRBD2; V gene: TRBV7-9; CDR3 protein: CASSGGMPVAGDDNEQFF; CDR3 DNA: TGTGCCAGCAGCGGGGGGATGCCGGTAGCGGGGGATGACAATGAGCAGTTCTTC
clone size: .; J gene: TRBJ1-3; D gene: .; V gene: TRBV4-3; CDR3 protein: CASSQDLGASGNTIYF; CDR3 DNA: TGCGCCAGCAGCCAAGATCTGGGGGCCTCTGGAAACACCATATATTTT
clone size: .; J gene: TRBJ2-1; D gene: TRBD2; V gene: TRBV5-1; CDR3 protein: CASRTSGSGDEQFF; CDR3 DNA: TGCGCCAGCAGAACTAGCGGGAGCGGCGATGAGCAGTTCTTC
clone size: few; J gene: TRBJ2-7; D gene: .; V gene: TRBV5-1; CDR3 protein: CASSSGLAYEQYF; CDR3 DNA: TGCGCCAGCAGCTCTGGCCTAGCCTACGAGCAGTACTTC
clone size: .; J gene: TRBJ2-7; D gene: TRBD1; V gene: TRBV4-2; CDR3 protein: CASSQDLTGAAEQYF; CDR3 DNA: TGTGCCAGCAGCCAAGATCTTACAGGGGCGGCCGAGCAGTACTTC
clone size: .; J gene: TRBJ2-1; D gene: .; V gene: TRBV27; CDR3 protein: CASRTLGGSSYNEQFF; CDR3 DNA: TGTGCCAGCAGGACCCTAGGTGGCTCCTCCTACAATGAGCAGTTCTTC
clone size: .; J gene: TRBJ2-2; D gene: TRBD1; V gene: TRBV6-5; CDR3 protein: CASRATGATTGELFF; CDR3 DNA: TGTGCCAGCAGAGCAACAGGGGCGACCACCGGGGAGCTGTTTTTT
clone size: .; J gene: TRBJ1-6; D gene: TRBD1; V gene: TRBV6-5; CDR3 protein: CASSYRDRSYSPLHF; CDR3 DNA: TGTGCCAGCAGTTACCGGGACAGGAGCTATTCACCCCTCCACTTT
clone size: .; J gene: TRBJ2-3; D gene: TRBD2; V gene: TRBV5-6; CDR3 protein: CASLAGADTQYF; CDR3 DNA: TGTGCCAGCCTAGCGGGAGCGGATACGCAGTATTTT
clone size: .; J gene: TRBJ1-3; D gene: .; V gene: TRBV5-1; CDR3 protein: CASSSVGGSGNTIYF; CDR3 DNA: TGCGCCAGCAGCTCGGTGGGGGGGAGTGGAAACACCATATATTTT
clone size: .; J gene: TRBJ2-1; D gene: .; V gene: TRBV24-1; CDR3 protein: CATSGADGISANEQFF; CDR3 DNA: TGTGCCACCAGTGGGGCCGACGGTATCTCGGCTAATGAGCAGTTCTTC
clone size: .; J gene: TRBJ1-1; D gene: .; V gene: TRBV19; CDR3 protein: CASLGRGAGEAFF; CDR3 DNA: TGTGCCAGCCTGGGACGCGGGGCTGGGGAAGCTTTCTTT
clone size: .; J gene: TRBJ2-2; D gene: TRBD1; V gene: TRBV28; CDR3 protein: CASKGGRSNTGELFF; CDR3 DNA: TGTGCCAGCAAAGGGGGCAGATCGAACACCGGGGAGCTGTTTTTT
clone size: .; J gene: TRBJ1-3; D gene: TRBD1; V gene: TRBV19; CDR3 protein: CASSLRTGPKIGNTIYF; CDR3 DNA: TGTGCCAGTAGTCTGCGGACAGGACCGAAGATTGGAAACACCATATATTTT
clone size: .; J gene: TRBJ1-6; D gene: TRBD1; V gene: TRBV10-3; CDR3 protein: CAISYGQGNSPLHF; CDR3 DNA: TGTGCCATCAGTTATGGACAGGGGAATTCACCCCTCCACTTT
clone size: once; J gene: TRBJ2-1; D gene: .; V gene: TRBV7-2; CDR3 protein: CASSLSRISYNEQFF; CDR3 DNA: TGTGCCAGCAGCTTAAGTAGAATCTCCTACAATGAGCAGTTCTTC
clone size: once; J gene: TRBJ2-1; D gene: .; V gene: TRBV7-7; CDR3 protein: CASSLGGLVDATEQFF; CDR3 DNA: TGTGCTAGCAGCTTAGGGGGACTCGTAGATGCCACGGAGCAGTTCTTC
clone size: .; J gene: TRBJ2-1; D gene: .; V gene: TRBV27; CDR3 protein: CASSRPRDEQFF; CDR3 DNA: TGTGCCAGCAGTCGGCCCAGGGATGAGCAGTTCTTC
clone size: .; J gene: TRBJ2-7; D gene: TRBD1; V gene: TRBV28; CDR3 protein: CASSQGGQGRYEQYF; CDR3 DNA: TGTGCCAGCAGCCAAGGGGGACAGGGACGCTACGAGCAGTACTTC
clone size: .; J gene: TRBJ1-4; D gene: .; V gene: TRBV19; CDR3 protein: CASRGGTRDEKLFF; CDR3 DNA: TGTGCCAGTAGGGGAGGCACACGGGATGAAAAACTGTTTTTT
clone size: .; J gene: TRBJ2-3; D gene: TRBD2; V gene: TRBV7-6; CDR3 protein: CASSLEAGGRTDTQYF; CDR3 DNA: TGTGCCAGCAGCTTAGAAGCGGGAGGTCGGACAGATACGCAGTATTTT
clone size: .; J gene: TRBJ2-1; D gene: .; V gene: TRBV7-9; CDR3 protein: CASSGGLPLLHEQFF; CDR3 DNA: TGTGCCAGCAGCGGGGGACTTCCCCTCTTGCATGAGCAGTTCTTC
clone size: .; J gene: TRBJ2-7; D gene: .; V gene: TRBV27; CDR3 protein: CASSALGDSRHEQYF; CDR3 DNA: TGTGCCAGCAGTGCCCTCGGGGATTCAAGGCACGAGCAGTACTTC
clone size: .; J gene: TRBJ1-2; D gene: TRBD1; V gene: TRBV19; CDR3 protein: CASSTRTGWWGYTF; CDR3 DNA: TGTGCCAGTAGTACAAGGACAGGGTGGTGGGGCTACACCTTC
clone size: few; J gene: TRBJ1-5; D gene: TRBD1; V gene: TRBV6-5; CDR3 protein: CASSRRTGVKPQHF; CDR3 DNA: TGTGCCAGCAGTCGCCGGACAGGGGTGAAGCCCCAGCATTTT
clone size: once; J gene: TRBJ1-2; D gene: TRBD1; V gene: TRBV19; CDR3 protein: CASTSDRGISYGYTF; CDR3 DNA: TGTGCCAGTACCTCGGACAGGGGGATCTCCTATGGCTACACCTTC
clone size: .; J gene: TRBJ1-1; D gene: TRBD1; V gene: TRBV5-6; CDR3 protein: CASSGTGVNTEAFF; CDR3 DNA: TGTGCCAGCAGCGGGACAGGGGTGAACACTGAAGCTTTCTTT
clone size: .; J gene: TRBJ2-2; D gene: .; V gene: TRBV11-2; CDR3 protein: CASSLVSVLNTGELFF; CDR3 DNA: TGTGCCAGCAGCTTAGTCTCGGTCCTGAACACCGGGGAGCTGTTTTTT
clone size: .; J gene: TRBJ2-2; D gene: .; V gene: TRBV19; CDR3 protein: CASSIDLWGGKGTGELFF; CDR3 DNA: TGTGCCAGTAGTATAGATCTATGGGGCGGGAAAGGCACCGGGGAGCTGTTTTTT
clone size: .; J gene: TRBJ2-2; D gene: TRBD2; V gene: TRBV27; CDR3 protein: CASSPTTSGSSNTGELFF; CDR3 DNA: TGTGCCAGCAGTCCCACGACTAGCGGGTCCTCGAACACCGGGGAGCTGTTTTTT
clone size: .; J gene: TRBJ1-6; D gene: TRBD1; V gene: TRBV6-5; CDR3 protein: CASSYYGTGESPLHF; CDR3 DNA: TGTGCCAGCAGTTACTATGGGACAGGGGAATCACCCCTCCACTTT
clone size: .; J gene: TRBJ2-7; D gene: TRBD2; V gene: TRBV7-2; CDR3 protein: CASSSSSGSSYEQYF; CDR3 DNA: TGTGCCAGCAGCTCCTCTAGCGGGAGCTCCTACGAGCAGTACTTC
clone size: .; J gene: TRBJ1-4; D gene: .; V gene: TRBV7-2; CDR3 protein: CASSLGPHEKLFF; CDR3 DNA: TGTGCCAGCAGCTTAGGGCCCCATGAAAAACTGTTTTTT
clone size: .; J gene: TRBJ2-1; D gene: TRBD2; V gene: TRBV4-3; CDR3 protein: CASSQDRGGAPRDEQFF; CDR3 DNA: TGCGCCAGCAGCCAAGATCGGGGGGGGGCCCCCAGGGATGAGCAGTTCTTC
clone size: .; J gene: TRBJ1-2; D gene: TRBD1; V gene: TRBV2; CDR3 protein: CASNRDRGDYGYTF; CDR3 DNA: TGTGCCAGCAACAGGGACAGGGGGGACTATGGCTACACCTTC
clone size: once; J gene: TRBJ2-1; D gene: .; V gene: TRBV19; CDR3 protein: CASTPLRKDFQSRNEQFF; CDR3 DNA: TGTGCCAGTACCCCTCTGCGAAAGGACTTCCAAAGCCGCAATGAGCAGTTCTTC
clone size: .; J gene: TRBJ2-1; D gene: .; V gene: TRBV11-2; CDR3 protein: CASSLGGGRSSYNEQFF; CDR3 DNA: TGTGCCAGCAGCTTAGGAGGAGGACGGAGCTCCTACAATGAGCAGTTCTTC
clone size: few; J gene: TRBJ1-5; D gene: .; V gene: TRBV2; CDR3 protein: CASSERWGPGQPQHF; CDR3 DNA: TGTGCCAGCAGTGAAAGGTGGGGCCCCGGCCAGCCCCAGCATTTT
clone size: .; J gene: TRBJ2-1; D gene: .; V gene: TRBV28; CDR3 protein: CASAARAGYNEQFF; CDR3 DNA: TGTGCCTCGGCGGCCAGGGCGGGATACAATGAGCAGTTCTTC
clone size: .; J gene: TRBJ1-5; D gene: .; V gene: TRBV5-6; CDR3 protein: CASNRYHEESNQPQHF; CDR3 DNA: TGTGCCAGCAACCGGTATCACGAGGAAAGCAATCAGCCCCAGCATTTT
clone size: few; J gene: TRBJ2-7; D gene: .; V gene: TRBV11-2; CDR3 protein: CASSSGLEQYF; CDR3 DNA: TGTGCCAGCAGCTCGGGACTTGAGCAGTACTTC